This is a list of T cell receptor beta chains from one sample in a study of cytotoxic CD8 clonotypes in ibrutinib-treated CLL. TCRdb's copy holds only in-frame clones and misses some; the assay was immunoSEQ multiplex PCR. Found here are about 140,000 clones, around 81% of them singletons; the top ten hold around 7.6%. The specimen was PBMCs, collected after 36 months of ibrutinib treatment. These receptors came from a human donor with chronic lymphocytic leukemia. CDR3s include the opening cysteine and the closing phenylalanine or tryptophan. A D gene is named only where the DNA matches it firmly.

cdr3_aa,d_call,v_call
CASSLRDVGAGDTQYF,NA,TRBV5-1
CASSSLPGTGGDQPQHF,TRBD1,TRBV5-1
CASSLDGTSVSDTQYF,TRBD2,TRBV5-6
CASSVDSSYNSPLHF,NA,TRBV9
CASSFGTAGGYTF,NA,TRBV28
CASSPTGFYEQYF,NA,TRBV7-9
CASSLGLAGGQETQYF,TRBD2,TRBV7-8
CAWSVNGGTATNEKLFF,TRBD1,TRBV30
CASSHLSGNEKLFF,NA,TRBV7-9
CASSLVGGITRADEQFF,NA,TRBV5-5
CSVGTGTTDTQYF,NA,TRBV29-1